The 18 T cell receptor beta chains below were found in one sample sequenced in a study of T cells in localized non-small cell lung cancer. The repertoire was sequenced with immunoSEQ multiplex PCR; TCRdb's copy has only in-frame clones and lacks some. Of 35,000 or so clones in the sample, about nine tenths were seen once. This material consisted of peripheral blood, taken before any cancer treatment. The origin of the receptors is a man aged 35-75 years with stage I lung adenocarcinoma.

V is TRBV27 and J is TRBJ2-7; D may be TRBD2 (5 bases). In germline, CDR1 is MNHEY, CDR2 SMNVEV (reference sequence). The CDR3 spans 13 residues. With 3 bases removed from V and 0 bases from J, the gap between germline ends came to 6 bases. CDR3 amino acids: CASSFRGSYEQYF. The CDR3 DNA is TGTGCCAGCAGTTTCCGGGGCTCCTACGAGCAGTACTTC.

The chain links TRBV30 to TRBJ2-3; D ambiguous. Germline V gene lookup returns CDR1 GTSNPN and CDR2 SVGIG (reference sequence). CDR3 length: 14 amino acids. Trimming shortened V by 0 bases and J by 1 base, and 8 bases separated the two germline ends. The CDR3 loop reads CAWSVIGGTDTQYF. In DNA, the CDR3 is TGTGCCTGGAGTGTAATCGGAGGCACAGATACGCAGTATTTT.

This chain uses TRBV6-1 with TRBJ1-2; the D gene is possibly TRBD1 (6 bases). The germline CDR1 and CDR2 sequences are MNHNS and SASEGT. The CDR3 is 14 residues long. V lost 6 bases to trimming and J lost 1 base, with 12 bases between them. The CDR3 reads CASRAGEVNYGYTF. DNA for the CDR3: TGTGCCAGCAGAGCAGGGGAGGTTAACTATGGCTACACCTTC.

This chain uses TRBV19 with TRBJ1-5; weak D call: TRBD1 (5 bases). Trimming shortened V by 4 bases and J by 3 bases, and 22 bases separated the two germline ends. The germline V gene has CDR1 LNHDA and CDR2 SQIVND (reference sequence). This CDR3 region has 18 residues. The CDR3: CASSTQRVGVLDNQPQHF. CDR3 nucleotides: TGTGCCAGTAGTACTCAGCGGGTGGGGGTACTAGACAATCAGCCCCAGCATTTT.

The chain carries TRBV11-2 and TRBJ2-3, with D possibly being TRBD2 (6 bases). This CDR3 comprises 14 residues. CDR1 is SGHAT and CDR2 is FQNNGV in the germline V gene. Between the trimmed V and J ends, which lost 4 bases and 9 bases, there was a span of 17 bases. CDR3 sequence reads: CASSSLSGVDTQYF. CDR3 bases: TGTGCCAGCAGCTCCTTATCGGGGGTTGACACGCAGTATTTT. Full variable domain (missing parts from reference TRBV11-2 and TRBJ2-3): EAGVAQSPRYKIIEKRQSVAFWCNPISGHATLYWYQQILGQGPKLLIQFQNNGVVDDSQLPKDRFSAERLKGVDSTLKIQPAKLEDSAVYLCASSSLSGVDTQYFGPGTRLTVL.

The J gene is TRBJ2-3, the V gene TRBV6-6; D gene ambiguous. The V gene lost 4 bases and the J gene lost 3 bases, with 8 bases spanning the gap. This CDR3 is 13 amino acids long. Germline-derived CDR1 and CDR2 are MNHNY and SVGAGI (reference sequence). Here the CDR3 reads CASSSPLTDTQYF. The CDR3 bases are TGTGCCAGCAGTTCTCCTCTAACAGATACGCAGTATTTT.

The genes are TRBV6-1 and TRBJ2-7; the match to TRBD1 covers 8 bases. This CDR3 comprises 15 residues. The V segment lost 0 bases and the J segment 6 bases; nucleotides outside the gene matches: 7. Germline V gene data show CDR1 as MNHNS and CDR2 as SASEGT. CDR3 in DNA: TGTGCCAGCAGTGAAGCGGGGCAGGGGGCGGGCGAGCAGTACTTC. Residues: CASSEAGQGAGEQYF.

Here the CDR3 DNA reads TGTGCCAGTAGTATCTCGAGGGACGGAGCTAACTATGGCTACACCTTC. Its translation: CASSISRDGANYGYTF. The chain links TRBV19 to TRBJ1-2, with D perhaps TRBD1 (5 bases). This CDR3 is 16 amino acids long. Trimming cost V 3 bases and J 0 bases, with 14 bases left between them. Germline V gene sequence: CDR1 LNHDA, CDR2 SQIVND (reference sequence).

The chain is built from TRBV30 and TRBJ1-5; weak D call: TRBD1 (5 bases). The CDR3 spans 12 residues. Trimming stripped 8 bases from V and 2 bases from J, with 10 bases between. CDR1 is GTSNPN, CDR2 SVGIG, per germline (reference sequence). CDR3 residues: CATRVGNQPQHF. The DNA for the CDR3 is TGTGCCACCAGGGTTGGCAATCAGCCCCAGCATTTT.

The V call is TRBV6-5, the J call TRBJ2-1; no firm D call. V lost 10 bases to trimming and J lost 7 bases, with 8 bases between them. This CDR3 has 10 amino acids. CDR1 MNHEY and CDR2 SVGAGI come from the germline V gene. The CDR3 bases are TGTGCCACCCGTCGGAATGAGCAGTTCTTC. Its translation: CATRRNEQFF.

This chain connects TRBV6-1 to TRBJ1-2, with D hard to call. The CDR3 is 13 residues long. V lost 7 bases and J 0 bases, leaving 9 bases between the germline ends. Germline CDR1 is MNHNS and CDR2 is SASEGT. CDR3 protein: CASNAPTNYGYTF. The CDR3 nucleotides are TGTGCCAGCAATGCACCGACTAACTATGGCTACACCTTC.

The chain is built from TRBV9 and TRBJ1-1, with TRBD1 identical over 10 bases. Germline V gene sequence: CDR1 SGDLS, CDR2 YYNGEE. The junction had 4 bases not matched to a gene; V was cut back by 2 bases and J by 3 bases. The CDR3 has 15 amino acids. The DNA of the CDR3 is TGTGCCAGCAGCGTCCGGGACAGGGGAGACACTGAAGCTTTCTTT. Amino acids: CASSVRDRGDTEAFF.

The rearrangement links TRBV5-5 to TRBJ2-5, with TRBD2 matching over 12 bases. V shed 4 bases, J shed 5 bases, and the junction held 6 bases outside the gene matches. Per the germline V gene, CDR1 is SGHKS and CDR2 is YYEKEE (reference sequence). The CDR3 sequence is 15 residues long. CDR3 region: CASSLSSGGAETQYF. As DNA, the CDR3 is TGTGCCAGCAGCCTTTCTAGCGGGGGGGCGGAGACCCAGTACTTC.

This sequence joins TRBV6-5 and TRBJ2-7, with a weak D call TRBD2 (6 bases). CDR1 and CDR2 from the germline V gene are MNHEY and SVGAGI. The CDR3 covers 15 residues. V lost 5 bases, J lost 1 base, and 15 bases lay in between. This CDR3 is CASSVMEGRSYEQYF. The CDR3 nucleotides are TGTGCCAGCAGTGTAATGGAGGGACGGTCCTACGAGCAGTACTTC.

The chain combines TRBV7-9 with TRBJ2-7; D gene ambiguous. Looked up from germline, CDR1 is SEHNR and CDR2 is FQNEAQ (reference sequence). V lost 3 bases and J lost 0, with 6 bases in between. The CDR3 covers 13 residues. CDR3 in amino acids: CASSFRSSYEQYF. CDR3 nucleotides: TGTGCCAGCAGCTTCCGAAGCTCCTACGAGCAGTACTTC.

The J gene is TRBJ1-3, the V gene TRBV13, with D tentatively TRBD1 (5 bases). Trimming stripped 1 base from V and 0 bases from J, with 22 bases between. The length of the CDR3 is 20 residues. The germline V gene encodes CDR1 PRHDT and CDR2 FYEKMQ (reference sequence). The CDR3 reads CASSLATGPRPRGSGNTIYF. The CDR3 nucleotides are TGTGCCAGCAGCTTAGCCACGGGACCGCGACCCCGCGGCTCTGGAAACACCATATATTTT.

The V gene is TRBV9, the J gene TRBJ2-2, with D tentatively TRBD2 (7 bases). This CDR3 spans 17 amino acids. The germline V gene has CDR1 SGDLS and CDR2 YYNGEE. V lost 0 bases to trimming and J lost 6 bases, with 18 bases between them. This CDR3 is CASSVDAPGGAAGELFF. CDR3 nucleotide sequence: TGTGCCAGCAGCGTAGACGCCCCTGGGGGGGCTGCCGGGGAGCTGTTTTTT.

The rearrangement uses TRBV30 and TRBJ1-5; D is uncertain. Trimming cost V 0 bases and J 6 bases, with 12 bases left between them. Germline V gene lookup returns CDR1 GTSNPN and CDR2 SVGIG (reference sequence). The CDR3 sequence is 14 residues long. CDR3 in DNA: TGTGCCTGGAGTGTTTTAGGGTTGGGTCAGCCCCAGCATTTT. This sequence encodes CAWSVLGLGQPQHF.